The 29 T cell receptor beta chains below were found in one sample sequenced in a study of early T cells in non-severe SARS-CoV-2 infection. TCRdb reprocessed the 5' RACE reads via MiXCR and lists one record per CDR3 protein. The data contain approximately 79,000 distinct CDR3 sequences, roughly 13% of them seen just once; the ten biggest clones take up roughly 5.5%. The sequenced material came from whole blood. The receptors come from an adult who was a healthcare worker with PCR-confirmed SARS-CoV-2 infection or an uninfected control (not recorded which).

This clonotype has ten or more counts. The J gene is TRBJ1-2, the V gene TRBV20-1; 7 bases align to TRBD1. The CDR3 is 15 amino acids. Unmatched junction bases numbered 13, after V lost 3 bases and J lost 6 bases. Germline V CDR1 and CDR2: DFQATT, SNEGSKA (reference sequence). CDR3: CSASRPSIQGDGYTF. CDR3 nucleotides: TGCAGTGCTAGCCGACCCTCCATTCAGGGGGATGGCTACACCTTC.

This clonotype was recorded a few times. This chain joins TRBV24-1 and TRBJ2-1; 8 bases agree with TRBD1. This CDR3 contains 15 residues. V lost 5 bases, J lost 5 bases, and 7 bases stayed unmatched. Germline assignment: CDR1 KGHDR and CDR2 SFDVKD. The CDR3 bases are TGTGCCACCAGTGCCCGACAGGGGTTTAACAATGAGCAGTTCTTC. This codes for CATSARQGFNNEQFF.

This clonotype was seen only a few times. The V and J genes are TRBV2 and TRBJ1-6, with TRBD1 as a possible D gene (5 bases). This CDR3 contains 14 residues. CDR1 is SNHLY, CDR2 FYNNEI, per germline. The V end was cut by 6 bases, the J end by 6 bases, with 12 bases between. CDR3 amino acids: CASSADSFNSPLHF. CDR3 DNA: TGTGCCAGCAGCGCAGACAGCTTTAATTCACCCCTCCACTTT.

The genes are TRBV7-8 and TRBJ2-5; D unclear. Trimming left V 5 bases short and J 5 bases short, with 15 bases between. Looked up from germline, CDR1 is SGHVS and CDR2 is FQNEAQ. The CDR3 consists of 14 residues. Here the CDR3 reads CASSPLLGRETQYF. CDR3 DNA: TGTGCCAGCAGCCCCCTCTTAGGTCGGGAGACCCAGTACTTC.

This clonotype was observed a few times. CDR3 in DNA: TGCAGCGCCGCTGACAGGGATACGCAGTATTTT. Amino acid sequence: CSAADRDTQYF. V and J are TRBV29-1 and TRBJ2-3; weak D call: TRBD1 (6 bases). The CDR3 loop spans 11 amino acids. Deletions cut 7 bases from V and 6 bases from J, with 11 bases between. CDR1 and CDR2 (germline): SQVTM, ANQGSEA.

The chain carries TRBV2 and TRBJ1-2; D is ambiguous. The V and J ends lost 6 bases and 8 bases respectively, with 19 bases between them. Germline V gene lookup returns CDR1 SNHLY and CDR2 FYNNEI. This CDR3 contains 14 residues. CDR3 in amino acids: CASRYLSGSPGYTF. In nucleotides, the CDR3 is TGTGCCAGCAGGTACCTGTCCGGATCCCCGGGCTACACCTTC.

In this sample, this clonotype turned up many times. V gene TRBV18 combines with J gene TRBJ1-1; no definite D call. Germline V gene data show CDR1 as KGHSH and CDR2 as LQKENI. The CDR3 covers 16 residues. Trimming took off 7 bases at V and 0 bases at J, with 18 bases between the two ends. CDR3 nucleotides: TGTGCCAGCTGCCGAGACTTGCAAAGCATGAACACTGAAGCTTTCTTT. Translation: CASCRDLQSMNTEAFF. Based on the CDR3 plus reference TRBV18 and TRBJ1-1, the full variable domain is NAGVMQNPRHLVRRRGQEARLRCSPMKGHSHVYWYRQLPEEGLKFMVYLQKENIIDESGMPKERFSAEFPKEGPSILRIQQVVRGDSAAYFCASCRDLQSMNTEAFFGQGTRLTVV.

The chain joins TRBV4-1 to TRBJ1-1, with 7 bases lining up with TRBD1. Per germline, CDR1 MGHRA and CDR2 YSYEKL. The CDR3 loop spans 15 amino acids. With V trimmed by 4 bases and J by 4 bases, 9 bases remained unmatched. The CDR3, as DNA: TGCGCCAGCAGCCTTCTTGACAGGGCCGGCACTGAAGCTTTCTTT. Amino acid sequence: CASSLLDRAGTEAFF.

In this sample, this clonotype turned up many times. The J gene is TRBJ1-5, the V gene TRBV30, with D possibly being TRBD1 (5 bases). CDR3 length: 13 amino acids. With 2 bases removed from V and 7 bases from J, the gap between germline ends came to 12 bases. Germline lookup yields CDR1 GTSNPN and CDR2 SVGIG (reference sequence). CDR3 bases: TGTGCCTGGAGTCCAACAGGACGCCAGCCCCAGCATTTT. Protein sequence: CAWSPTGRQPQHF.

This chain uses TRBV29-1 with TRBJ2-2, with D perhaps being TRBD1 or TRBD2 (5 bases each). The CDR3 extends over 15 amino acids. Looked up from germline, CDR1 is SQVTM and CDR2 is ANQGSEA. V lost 6 bases and J 6 bases, leaving 20 bases between the germline ends. The CDR3 is CSVSTGAAVPGELFF. CDR3 bases: TGCAGCGTGTCCACCGGGGCAGCGGTTCCCGGGGAGCTGTTTTTT.

There are a few counts of this clonotype. CDR3 bases: TGCAGCGTTGCGAATGGGGAAGGAACTGAAGCTTTCTTT. Amino acid sequence: CSVANGEGTEAFF. The rearrangement uses TRBV29-1 and TRBJ1-1; D gene unclear. There are 13 residues in the CDR3. Germline-derived CDR1 and CDR2 are SQVTM and ANQGSEA. Trimming left V 4 bases short and J 5 bases short, with 14 bases between.

There are a few counts of this clonotype. V gene TRBV18 combines with J gene TRBJ2-6; weak D call: TRBD2 (5 bases). V lost 5 bases, J lost 0 bases, and 14 bases lay in between. CDR1 is KGHSH and CDR2 is LQKENI in the germline V gene. The CDR3 extends over 17 amino acids. The CDR3 region is CASSSGDLPSGANVLTF. CDR3 DNA: TGTGCCAGCTCATCCGGGGATCTTCCCTCTGGGGCCAACGTCCTGACTTTC.

This clonotype was seen ten or more times. The chain is built from TRBV18 and TRBJ1-1, with 8 bases matching TRBD1. Germline V gives CDR1 KGHSH, CDR2 LQKENI. This CDR3 comprises 14 residues. Trimming cost V 2 bases and J 10 bases; bases outside gene matches: 9. The CDR3 protein is CASSPEPGGYRAFF. As DNA, the CDR3 is TGTGCCAGCTCACCAGAGCCAGGGGGCTACAGAGCTTTCTTT.

In its sample, this clonotype was seen a few times. This rearrangement joins TRBV20-1 to TRBJ2-1; D is perhaps TRBD2 (5 bases). This CDR3 is 14 amino acids long. V was pared by 0 bases and J by 8 bases, with 14 bases between. In germline, CDR1 is DFQATT, CDR2 SNEGSKA (reference sequence). In DNA form, the CDR3 reads TGCAGTGCTAGAGATCGGCTAGCATTCGATGAGCAGTTCTTC. As protein: CSARDRLAFDEQFF.

This clonotype was observed a handful of times. This sequence joins TRBV7-9 and TRBJ2-3; D might be TRBD2 (7 bases). V lost 6 bases and J lost 2, with 18 bases in between. Germline CDR1 reads SEHNR; CDR2 reads FQNEAQ (reference sequence). The CDR3 is 16 residues long. As DNA, the CDR3 is TGTGCCAGCAGGGGCAGCGGGACATCTCACACAGATACGCAGTATTTT. This encodes CASRGSGTSHTDTQYF.

This clonotype was seen ten or more times. The chain uses TRBV18 and TRBJ1-6, with D unresolved. CDR3 length: 14 residues. Between the trimmed V and J ends, which lost 4 bases and 6 bases, there was a span of 10 bases. CDR1 is KGHSH and CDR2 is LQKENI in the germline V gene. In nucleotides, the CDR3 is TGTGCCAGCTCACAGGGAATCAGTAATTCACCCCTCCACTTT. The encoded protein is CASSQGISNSPLHF.

This clonotype was seen repeatedly, ten times or more. The chain combines TRBV6-5 with TRBJ2-1; 7 bases align to TRBD2. Germline CDR1 MNHEY, CDR2 SVGAGI. V dropped 2 bases and J dropped 0; count of bases not matched to a gene: 1. The CDR3 extends over 15 amino acids. The CDR3 region has the DNA TGTGCCAGCAGTTACGGCGGGAGCTCCTACAATGAGCAGTTCTTC. This gives the protein CASSYGGSSYNEQFF.

There are a few counts of this clonotype. J is TRBJ2-7 and V is TRBV9, with a possible D match to TRBD2 (6 bases). CDR3 size: 14 residues. Trimming cost V 3 bases and J 6 bases, with 16 bases left between them. CDR1 is SGDLS, CDR2 YYNGEE, per germline. CDR3 loop: CASSATGGRTEQYF. CDR3 sequence (DNA): TGTGCCAGCAGCGCCACTGGAGGGAGAACCGAGCAGTACTTC.

In this sample, this clonotype turned up a few times. The gene calls are TRBV7-9 and TRBJ2-3, with a weak D call TRBD1 (6 bases). Between the trimmed V and J ends, which lost 6 bases and 4 bases, there was a span of 14 bases. The CDR3 extends over 14 amino acids. Germline V gives CDR1 SEHNR, CDR2 FQNEAQ (reference sequence). CDR3 residues: CASRKGGTADTQYF. The CDR3, as DNA: TGTGCCAGCAGGAAAGGGGGTACCGCAGATACGCAGTATTTT.

In its sample, this clonotype was seen many times. J is TRBJ1-5 and V is TRBV6-6; D gene unclear. The V end was cut by 4 bases, the J end by 0 bases, with 16 bases between. CDR3 length equals 17 residues. Germline CDR1 is MNHNY and CDR2 is SVGAGI (reference sequence). Here the CDR3 DNA reads TGTGCCAGCAGTTGGTACGTCCAGAGATATAGCAATCAGCCCCAGCATTTT. It translates to CASSWYVQRYSNQPQHF.

There are many counts of this clonotype. The chain links TRBV5-6 to TRBJ2-1; perhaps TRBD1 as D (6 bases). Trimming pared 6 bases from V and 6 bases from J, leaving 19 bases between. There are 15 residues in the CDR3. Germline CDR1 reads SGHDT; CDR2 reads YYEEEE. CDR3 loop: CASNPPTGRSNEQFF. In DNA, the CDR3 is TGTGCCAGCAACCCCCCCACAGGGAGATCCAATGAGCAGTTCTTC.

This clonotype has just a few counts. The chain carries TRBV12-3 or TRBV12-4 and TRBJ2-3; TRBD1 might be the D (6 bases). Between the trimmed V and J ends, which lost 7 bases and 0 bases, there was a span of 26 bases. The CDR3 is 19 amino acids. The CDR3 DNA follows: TGTGCCAGCAAGGCATTAGTAAAAGGGGGACGGAATAGCACAGATACGCAGTATTTT. Residues: CASKALVKGGRNSTDTQYF.

Ten or more counts support this clonotype. This rearrangement joins TRBV7-6 to TRBJ2-7, with D tentatively TRBD2 (5 bases). The V gene lost 4 bases and the J gene lost 5 bases, with 21 bases spanning the gap. Germline V gene sequence: CDR1 SGHVS, CDR2 FNYEAQ. This CDR3 has 16 amino acids. CDR3 in amino acids: CASSSIRGKRQDEQYF. The CDR3 nucleotides read TGTGCCAGCAGCTCTATCCGGGGTAAGCGGCAGGACGAGCAGTACTTC.

The rearrangement links TRBV4-2 to TRBJ1-5, with no clear D. Germline values: CDR1 LGHNA, CDR2 YNFKEQ. The CDR3 extends over 15 amino acids. Trimming stripped 0 bases from V and 3 bases from J, with 9 bases between. CDR3 in DNA: TGTGCCAGCAGCCAAGACTGGGGTTTCAATCAGCCCCAGCATTTT. Translated: CASSQDWGFNQPQHF.

The rearrangement joins TRBV3-2 to TRBJ1-2; the table's TRBD1 call for D was not verified on the DNA. TRBV3-2 is deemed a pseudogene. This CDR3 contains 17 residues. CDR3 amino acids: CASSQDDDRGSNYGYTF. The DNA of the CDR3 is TGTGCCAGCAGCCAAGACGACGACAGGGGTTCTAACTATGGCTACACCTTC.

The chain uses TRBV4-1 and TRBJ2-1; D may be TRBD2 (6 bases). The CDR3 runs to 14 residues. Germline V gives CDR1 MGHRA, CDR2 YSYEKL. Deletions cut 3 bases from V and 9 bases from J, with 15 bases between. CDR3 amino acids: CASSQAPVGGEQFF. The CDR3 nucleotides are TGCGCCAGCAGCCAGGCCCCTGTCGGGGGTGAGCAGTTCTTC.

This clonotype appeared many times. V is TRBV18 and J is TRBJ2-7, with D tentatively TRBD1 or TRBD2 (5 bases each). Germline V gene data show CDR1 as KGHSH and CDR2 as LQKENI. This CDR3 is 16 amino acids long. V shed 3 bases and J shed 4 bases, with 19 bases lying between them. The CDR3 nucleotides read TGTGCCAGCTCACCTAACCTCCAAAGGGGAGTGTACGAGCAGTACTTC. Protein: CASSPNLQRGVYEQYF.

The rearrangement uses TRBV6-1 and TRBJ1-6; D gene unclear. Germline V gene data show CDR1 as MNHNS and CDR2 as SASEGT. The CDR3 sequence is 15 residues long. V lost 6 bases, J lost 3 bases, and 12 bases lay in between. CDR3 sequence (DNA): TGTGCCAGCAGGCCACAACCAAACTATAATTCACCCCTCCACTTT. Translating it yields CASRPQPNYNSPLHF.

This clonotype was counted at least ten times. This chain joins TRBV5-1 and TRBJ2-1, with 10 bases matching TRBD2. The CDR3 spans 18 residues. After removal of 1 base from V and 0 bases from J, the junction contained 7 bases not matched to a gene. Germline CDR1 SGHRS, CDR2 YFSETQ. CDR3 in amino acids: CASSLPSGGRSSYNEQFF. In nucleotides, the CDR3 is TGCGCCAGCAGCTTGCCTAGCGGGGGCCGTAGCTCCTACAATGAGCAGTTCTTC.